The present T cell receptor beta chain was sequenced within a study of PD-1 and CTLA-4 blockade in melanoma. The table came from immunoSEQ multiplex PCR; TCRdb's copy has only in-frame clones and leaves some out. Of around 32,000 clones detected, about 89% appear once; the ten largest clones hold around 8.5%. Deletions cut 3 bases from V and 5 bases from J, with 14 bases between. The germline CDR1 and CDR2 sequences are LNHDA and SQIVND (reference sequence). This CDR3 comprises 14 residues. The specimen was CD8+ T cells from peripheral blood, collected before anti-PD-1 treatment. This TCR came from a human donor with melanoma. This sequence joins TRBV19 and TRBJ2-7, with D tentatively TRBD2 (6 bases). This CDR3 is CASSIRVWGDEQYF. In DNA form, the CDR3 reads TGTGCCAGTAGTATCCGGGTGTGGGGGGACGAGCAGTACTTC. Complete variable domain (other parts from reference TRBV19 and TRBJ2-7): DGGITQSPKYLFRKEGQNVTLSCEQNLNHDAMYWYRQDPGQGLRLIYYSQIVNDFQKGDIAEGYSVSREKKESFPLTVTSAQKNPTAFYLCASSIRVWGDEQYFGPGTRLTVT.